What follows describes a single T cell receptor beta chain. These data come from a study of shared clonotypes between healthy human individuals. Every subset had its genomic DNA shared out evenly among several immunoSEQ plates. Assay: immunoSEQ multiplex PCR; the TCRdb copy retains only in-frame clones and omits some. The sample yields some 380,000 clones, about 97% seen once. CDR1 is MNHEY, CDR2 SMNVEV, per germline (reference sequence). V lost 6 bases and J 5 bases, leaving 7 bases between the germline ends. The CDR3 runs 11 residues. Material for sequencing was memory CD8+ T cells sorted from blood. Indicated subset: CD45RO+ cells pooled with CCR7-negative TemRA cells. The rearrangement links TRBV27 to TRBJ1-2; TRBD1 might be the D (6 bases). This clonotype was sampled from a man aged 25-45 years in good health. The CDR3 here is CASRDRYGYTF. CDR3 sequence (DNA): TGTGCCAGCAGGGACAGATATGGCTACACCTTC.